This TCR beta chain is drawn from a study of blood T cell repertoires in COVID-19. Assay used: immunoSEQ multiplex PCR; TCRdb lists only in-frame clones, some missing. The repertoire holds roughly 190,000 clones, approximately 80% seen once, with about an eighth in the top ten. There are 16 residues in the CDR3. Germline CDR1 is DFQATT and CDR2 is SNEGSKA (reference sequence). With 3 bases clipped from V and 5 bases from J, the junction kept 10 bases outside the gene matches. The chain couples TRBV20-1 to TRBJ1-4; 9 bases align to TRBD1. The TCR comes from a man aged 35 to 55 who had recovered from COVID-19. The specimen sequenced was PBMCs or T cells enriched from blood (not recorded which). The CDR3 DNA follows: TGCAGTGCTAGTCTTGCGTTACAGGGGGCGAATGAAAAACTGTTTTTT. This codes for CSASLALQGANEKLFF.